Each of the 30 T cell receptor beta chains below was sequenced from the same sample in a study of T cells in Graves' hyperthyroidism and ophthalmopathy. TCR beta CDR3 sequences were amplified from RNA transcripts. With the HTBI primer set, the TCR CDR3 went through a first round of RT-PCR. TCRdb independently ran MiXCR on the multiplex PCR reads; one entry per CDR3 protein. The sample comprises about 290,000 distinct CDR3 sequences, about an eighth of which are singletons, and approximately 8.6% rests with the top ten. What was sequenced was blood. The receptors derive from a woman in her thirties with Graves' hyperthyroidism that later progressed to Graves' ophthalmopathy.

This clonotype appeared many times. The genes are TRBV28 and TRBJ2-3, with D tentatively TRBD1 (6 bases). The germline gives CDR1 MDHEN, CDR2 SYDVKM. This CDR3 region has 12 residues. V was cut by 9 bases and J by 1 base, with 8 bases left in between. This chain's CDR3 is CASGGGTDTQYF. The CDR3 DNA reads as TGTGCCAGTGGGGGCGGCACAGATACGCAGTATTTT.

There are many counts of this clonotype. The chain has TRBV28 and TRBJ2-7; D is perhaps TRBD1 (5 bases). The V gene's germline CDR1 is MDHEN and CDR2 SYDVKM. The CDR3 sequence is 12 residues long. V gave up 8 bases and J gave up 4 bases, with 12 bases separating them. The CDR3 DNA reads TGTGCCAGCCAGGATCAGGGATACGAGCAGTACTTC. It specifies CASQDQGYEQYF.

In regard to this clonotype: An end of the junction does not agree with germline; a read error may underlie this. The CDR3 DNA is TGTGCCACCAAGGACTCCTGGAAAGAGGCCCAGTACTTC. It specifies CATKDSWKEAQYF. The J gene is TRBJ2-5, the V gene TRBV27; TRBD2 might be the D (5 bases). This CDR3 has 13 amino acids. Germline CDR1 and CDR2: MNHEY and SMNVEV (reference sequence).

The chain combines TRBV19 with TRBJ1-1; unclear D gene. This CDR3 comprises 13 residues. The germline V and J ends were trimmed by 3 bases and 0 bases, with 5 bases remaining between them. Germline V gives CDR1 LNHDA, CDR2 SQIVND (reference sequence). Here the CDR3 DNA reads TGTGCCAGTAGTATCCCTTTGAACACTGAAGCTTTCTTT. This gives the protein CASSIPLNTEAFF.

At least ten counts were recorded for this clonotype. The J gene is TRBJ2-7, the V gene TRBV29-1; 8 bases map to TRBD2. This CDR3 is built from 14 residues. The V gene end was trimmed by 5 bases and the J gene end by 7 bases; junction bases not matched to a gene: 13. Germline values: CDR1 SQVTM, CDR2 ANQGSEA. CDR3: CSVQPTSGPREQYF. In DNA, the CDR3 is TGCAGCGTTCAACCTACTAGCGGCCCGAGGGAGCAGTACTTC.

The chain recombines TRBV20-1 with TRBJ2-5; D uncertain. Deletions cut 1 base from V and 3 bases from J, with 9 bases between. CDR1 is DFQATT, CDR2 SNEGSKA, per germline (reference sequence). The CDR3 runs 13 residues. This CDR3 is CSARGRNEETQYF. The DNA for the CDR3 is TGCAGTGCTAGAGGACGTAATGAAGAGACCCAGTACTTC.

In its sample, this clonotype was seen many times. The rearrangement links TRBV7-9 to TRBJ1-5; D is unclear. This CDR3 region has 13 residues. Germline V lookup: CDR1 SEHNR, CDR2 FQNEAQ (reference sequence). With 1 base removed from V and 5 bases from J, the gap between germline ends came to 6 bases. The CDR3 nucleotides read TGTGCCAGCAGCTTAGGACTGGATCAGCCCCAGCATTTT. Its protein product is CASSLGLDQPQHF.

This clonotype was picked up a small number of times. Here the CDR3 omits its conserved ending phenylalanine or tryptophan, so a read error is the likely source. The chain recombines TRBV6-1 with TRBJ2-7; 14 positions match TRBD2. The CDR3 loop spans 19 amino acids. In germline, CDR1 is MNHNS, CDR2 SASEGT. V lost 4 bases and J lost 4; bases outside the gene matches: 15. The CDR3: CASSGPSGTSGRGGYEQYL. The DNA of the CDR3 is TGTGCCAGCAGTGGCCCCTCGGGGACTAGCGGGAGAGGAGGTTACGAGCAGTACCTC.

This clonotype was detected ten times or more. The chain employs TRBV12-3 or TRBV12-4 and TRBJ1-6; D is ambiguous. The CDR3 is 12 residues long. Trimming took 8 bases from V and 12 from J, leaving 14 bases between them. CDR3 in DNA: TGTGCCAGCGCCCCGGGGTCGGAACCCCTCCACTTT. Protein product: CASAPGSEPLHF.

There are many counts of this clonotype. This chain links TRBV20-1 with TRBJ1-4; D is unresolved. The CDR3 contains 16 residues. V dropped 2 bases and J dropped 0 bases, with 13 bases sitting between them. CDR1 is DFQATT, CDR2 SNEGSKA, per germline (reference sequence). As DNA, the CDR3 is TGCAGTGCTAGATCTCGGACGGATTCAACTAATGAAAAACTGTTTTTT. Amino acids: CSARSRTDSTNEKLFF.

This chain joins TRBV24-1 and TRBJ2-7, with a possible D match to TRBD1 (5 bases). Trimming took off 4 bases at V and 5 bases at J, with 11 bases between the two ends. CDR3 length: 13 amino acids. CDR1 and CDR2 (germline): KGHDR, SFDVKD. DNA for the CDR3: TGTGCCACCAGTGACAGGGTAGGCAACGAGCAGTACTTC. Translating gives CATSDRVGNEQYF.

This clonotype was detected ten times or more. This chain joins TRBV28 and TRBJ1-1; TRBD1 aligns across 9 bases. The CDR3 is 15 residues long. Germline assignment: CDR1 MDHEN and CDR2 SYDVKM. J gave up 4 bases and V 5 bases, and 8 bases lay outside the gene matches. The CDR3 region is CASSPPTGGITEAFF. The CDR3 coding sequence is TGTGCCAGCAGTCCGCCGACAGGGGGGATCACTGAAGCTTTCTTT. The full variable domain, rest sourced from reference TRBV28 and TRBJ1-1, is DVKVTQSSRYLVKRTGEKVFLECVQDMDHENMFWYRQDPGLGLRLIYFSYDVKMKEKGDIPEGYSVSREKKERFSLILESASTNQTSMYLCASSPPTGGITEAFFGQGTRLTVV.

This clonotype came up a few times. This chain joins TRBV10-3 and TRBJ1-2; 7 positions agree with TRBD1. V lost 6 bases to trimming and J lost 3 bases; unmatched junction nucleotides: 7. CDR1 and CDR2 from the germline V gene are ENHRY and SYGVKD. CDR3 size: 14 residues. The CDR3 here is CAISQGQYDYGYTF. The CDR3 DNA follows: TGTGCCATCAGCCAGGGACAGTACGACTATGGCTACACCTTC.

This clonotype occurred many times. The chain recombines TRBV3-1 with TRBJ1-5; D is possibly TRBD1 (5 bases). Germline loops: CDR1 LGHDT, CDR2 YNNKEL (reference sequence). Deletions cut 5 bases from V and 3 bases from J, with 8 bases between. This CDR3 spans 13 amino acids. In DNA form, the CDR3 reads TGTGCCAGCAGCTGGGGGGACAATCAGCCCCAGCATTTT. The encoded protein is CASSWGDNQPQHF. The full variable domain, rest sourced from reference TRBV3-1 and TRBJ1-5, is DTAVSQTPKYLVTQMGNDKSIKCEQNLGHDTMYWYKQDSKKFLKIMFSYNNKELIINETVPNRFSPKSPDKAHLNLHINSLELGDSAVYFCASSWGDNQPQHFGDGTRLSIL.

V usage is TRBV4-3 and J usage is TRBJ2-1; possible D gene TRBD1, 5 bases. The CDR3 covers 18 residues. Germline V CDR1 and CDR2: LGHNA, YSLEER. The V end was cut by 0 bases, the J end by 0 bases, with 15 bases between. CDR3 amino acids: CASSQDHQGPSSYNEQFF. CDR3 coding DNA: TGCGCCAGCAGCCAAGATCATCAGGGCCCTAGCTCCTACAATGAGCAGTTCTTC.

This clonotype was picked up many times. The chain carries TRBV4-3 and TRBJ2-7; 8 positions agree with TRBD2. The CDR3 runs to 17 residues. CDR1 is LGHNA and CDR2 is YSLEER in the germline V gene. V trimming: 0 bases; J trimming: 2 bases; junction bases outside the gene matches: 9. The CDR3 reads CASSQELGTRSTYEQYF. CDR3 sequence (DNA): TGCGCCAGCAGCCAAGAGTTAGGGACTAGATCAACCTACGAGCAGTACTTC.

For this clonotype: This sequence may be a read error, since a much larger clone differs from it by one base. This chain uses TRBV28 with TRBJ2-5, with TRBD1 as a possible D gene (6 bases). Near its end, the DNA agrees better with TRBJ2-1, so the J call may be wrong. The V gene's germline CDR1 is MDHEN and CDR2 SYDVKM. The CDR3 covers 14 residues. The CDR3 DNA reads TGTGCCAGCAGTTTAAGGGGGTTGGGAGAGACCCAGTTCTTC. Amino acid sequence: CASSLRGLGETQFF.

The chain combines TRBV11-2 with TRBJ1-2, with D tentatively TRBD1 (5 bases). Deletions cut 5 bases from V and 6 bases from J, with 16 bases between. This CDR3 region has 14 residues. Per the germline V gene, CDR1 is SGHAT and CDR2 is FQNNGV. CDR3 sequence (DNA): TGTGCCAGCAGCGGCCGCCGGGACGTTGATGGCTACACCTTC. Its translation is CASSGRRDVDGYTF.

This clonotype came up many times. The chain joins TRBV7-2 to TRBJ2-2; 8 bases align to TRBD1. The CDR3 covers 16 residues. Trimming cost V 5 bases and J 1 base; bases outside gene matches: 6. From germline, CDR1 is SGHTA and CDR2 FQGNSA. The CDR3 sequence is CASSQGAYGNTGELFF. CDR3 DNA: TGTGCCAGCAGCCAGGGGGCTTACGGGAACACCGGGGAGCTGTTTTTT.

This clonotype was counted many times. The V call is TRBV28, the J call TRBJ1-1, with 7 bases lining up with TRBD1. The junction had 9 bases not matched to a gene; V was cut back by 2 bases and J by 6 bases. The CDR3 loop spans 15 amino acids. Germline V lookup: CDR1 MDHEN, CDR2 SYDVKM. CDR3 DNA: TGTGCCAGCAGTTTACCGGGGACAGTTATAGCTGAAGCTTTCTTT. Protein: CASSLPGTVIAEAFF.

At least ten counts were recorded for this clonotype. J is TRBJ2-1 and V is TRBV6-2 or TRBV6-3, with 10 bases fitting TRBD2. CDR3 length: 15 residues. Germline V lookup: CDR1 MNHEY, CDR2 SVGEGT. J gave up 6 bases and V 4 bases, and 6 bases lay outside the gene matches. The CDR3 bases are TGTGCCAGCAGTTCCTTAGCGGGAGGTGTCAATGAGCAGTTCTTC. Protein: CASSSLAGGVNEQFF.

This clonotype has a count of ten or more. This chain uses TRBV18 with TRBJ2-1; no reliable D call. CDR3 length: 11 amino acids. The V end was cut by 4 bases, the J end by 8 bases, with 6 bases between. The V gene's germline CDR1 is KGHSH and CDR2 LQKENI. The CDR3 coding sequence is TGTGCCAGCTCACAGCATGATGAGCAGTTCTTC. Amino acid sequence: CASSQHDEQFF.

A few counts support this clonotype. V and J are TRBV4-2 and TRBJ2-1; D is possibly TRBD2 (5 bases). The germline V gene has CDR1 LGHNA and CDR2 YNFKEQ. This CDR3 has 14 amino acids. Trimming stripped 0 bases from V and 6 bases from J, with 9 bases between. This CDR3 reads CASSQDGLANEQFF. In DNA form, the CDR3 reads TGTGCCAGCAGCCAAGATGGGCTAGCCAATGAGCAGTTCTTC.

This clonotype was detected only a few times. V is TRBV6-1 and J is TRBJ2-2, with TRBD2 matching over 7 bases. The V gene end was trimmed by 0 bases and the J gene end by 4 bases; junction bases not matched to a gene: 2. This CDR3 comprises 15 residues. Germline V gene sequence: CDR1 MNHNS, CDR2 SASEGT. The CDR3 protein is CASSEAGGVTGELFF. Written as DNA, the CDR3 is TGTGCCAGCAGTGAAGCGGGGGGGGTCACCGGGGAGCTGTTTTTT.

This clonotype came up many times. The gene calls are TRBV7-9 and TRBJ2-3, with D perhaps matching TRBD1 (5 bases). CDR1 and CDR2 from the germline V gene are SEHNR and FQNEAQ (reference sequence). V gave up 2 bases and J gave up 7 bases, with 10 bases separating them. The CDR3 totals 13 residues. The CDR3 is CASSLSTANTQYF. CDR3 bases: TGTGCCAGCAGCTTATCGACAGCTAATACGCAGTATTTT.

This clonotype was seen at least ten times. The chain is built from TRBV7-9 and TRBJ2-5, with 14 bases that match TRBD2. The germline CDR1 and CDR2 sequences are SEHNR and FQNEAQ (reference sequence). The CDR3 consists of 17 residues. V lost 4 bases, J lost 2 bases, and 6 bases stayed unmatched. CDR3 nucleotide sequence: TGTGCCAGCAGCTCGCGGACTAGCGGGAGGCAGCAAGAGACCCAGTACTTC. Its translation is CASSSRTSGRQQETQYF.

This clonotype occurred many times. The chain employs TRBV28 and TRBJ2-1, with 16 positions matching TRBD2. V was clipped by 5 bases and J by 3 bases; unmatched bases: 10. CDR1 is MDHEN, CDR2 SYDVKM, per germline. CDR3 length: 19 residues. As DNA, the CDR3 is TGTGCCAGCAGTGCCGGGACTAGCGGGAGGGCGGGGTACTACAATGAGCAGTTCTTC. It is translated as CASSAGTSGRAGYYNEQFF.

This clonotype was seen ten or more times. This rearrangement joins TRBV3-1 to TRBJ2-3; perhaps TRBD1 as D (6 bases). Germline CDR1 and CDR2: LGHDT and YNNKEL (reference sequence). Trimming left V 1 base short and J 5 bases short, with 22 bases between. CDR3 length: 18 residues. The CDR3 protein is CASSQAWIIQGRRDTQYF. DNA of the CDR3: TGTGCCAGCAGCCAAGCGTGGATCATTCAGGGGCGAAGAGATACGCAGTATTTT.

V is TRBV30 and J is TRBJ2-1, with D tentatively TRBD2 (6 bases). CDR3 length: 15 amino acids. Germline values: CDR1 GTSNPN, CDR2 SVGIG (reference sequence). Trimming left V 4 bases short and J 7 bases short, with 20 bases between. This CDR3 is CAWTRSTSSGNEQFF. As DNA, the CDR3 is TGTGCCTGGACCCGATCGACTAGTTCGGGGAATGAGCAGTTCTTC.

This clonotype was picked up many times. The gene calls are TRBV27 and TRBJ2-3; TRBD2 matches 8 bases. Germline-derived CDR1 and CDR2 are MNHEY and SMNVEV (reference sequence). With V trimmed by 7 bases and J by 3 bases, 12 bases remained unmatched. The CDR3 is made up of 16 amino acids. DNA for the CDR3: TGTGCCAGCACCCCGACGGGACTAGGAGGGACAGATACGCAGTATTTT. This sequence encodes CASTPTGLGGTDTQYF.